This T cell receptor beta chain is drawn from a study of sequential checkpoint blockade in melanoma (dated by TCRdb to between 2019 and 2020). In the study overall: Patients were randomized 1:1 to first-line nivolumab followed by ipilimumab (arm A) or ipilimumab followed by nivolumab (arm B). Maintenance nivolumab came after each of the two trial sequences.

Per the germline V gene (reference sequence), SGHNT is the CDR1 and YYREEE is the CDR2. Germline trimming: 4 bases from V, 5 bases from J; junction bases outside gene matches: 15. The CDR3 starts with the cysteine, ends with the phenylalanine, and has 17 residues. CDR3 DNA only is kept here, 51 bases in frame from base 1. What the work shows at the level of the full study, not this receptor alone: Validation of the response-prediction model combining TCR metrics and mutation burden is needed in larger, independent patient cohorts.

The treatment or condition label here, explained by the study, means: randomized to nivolumab then ipilimumab (arm A) or the reverse (arm B). None of the trial patients had been given prior DNA-damaging chemotherapy. On a FACS Aria II flow cytometer, live CD3+CD8+ cells that were negative for CD19 and CD56 were sorted from thawed PBMCs. Samples were obtained from patients with melanoma enrolled in CheckMate 064, a randomized, open-label phase II trial of sequential checkpoint blockade. Leukapheresis was used to collect peripheral blood mononuclear cells, which were then purified with Ficoll-Paque and frozen in human serum with roughly 10% DMSO. Immediately after sorting, the purity of the sorted blood CD3+CD8+ cells was confirmed to be >95%, and DNA was then extracted. For this clone: Its target antigen remains unknown. Base quality data are lacking; no much larger clone is found one base away.

The immunoSEQ Assay was used to immunosequence TCRbeta CDR3 regions from genomic DNA. Before high-throughput sequencing, genomic DNA was amplified using bias-controlled multiplex PCR. The study's processing was this. To quantify the absolute abundance of each unique TCRbeta CDR3 region, the sequences were collapsed and filtered. Clonality, defined as 1 minus Pielou's evenness, was calculated using only productive rearrangements. A previously published method was used to identify clones with significantly greater frequencies in on-treatment samples than in baseline samples. TCRdb took this table from immuneACCESS and kept in-frame rearrangements with V and J called. Such tables lack part of the clones; where checked against another copy, unresolved V genes explain under half of the gap, and the rest is unexplained. D and trimming were read from the DNA, whereas the V and J calls and clone size are those reported in that table. The sample records approximately 15,000 clones, around 77% of which are singletons. The ten biggest clones cover approximately 31% of the sample.

This clonotype originated in a human donor with melanoma. Sequencing was performed on CD8+ T cells sorted from blood (inferred from file names), taken from a patient given nivolumab and ipilimumab in sequence. This chain is built from TRBV5-4 and TRBJ2-7; TRBD1 fits 10 bases in the junction. CDR3 sequence: CASSQAVGTGAFDEQYF. In nucleotide form, the sequence is TGTGCCAGCAGCCAAGCGGTAGGGACAGGGGCCTTCGACGAGCAGTACTTC. The variable domain in full, with residues beyond the CDR3 obtained from the reference TRBV5-4 and TRBJ2-7 genes, is ETGVTQSPTHLIKTRGQQVTLRCSSQSGHNTVSWYQQALGQGPQFIFQYYREEENGRGNFPPRFSGLQFPNYSSELNVNALELDDSALYLCASSQAVGTGAFDEQYFGPGTRLTVT.